The subject of this entry is one T cell receptor (beta chain). This clone's antigen is unknown. Base quality data are lacking; no much larger clone is found one base away. The sample originates from a study of patients and donors after allogeneic stem cell transplantation (TCRdb year 2020). The library was produced with RT-PCR. Sequencing was performed on a NextSeq 550. The raw public reads went through TCRdb reprocessing: fastp at Q25, MiXCR clone calling, in-frame beta chains kept. For every CDR3 protein sequence, its rows merge into one entry that carries the most common genes and DNA. The sample table records about 960,000 distinct CDR3 sequences; around 17% of these occur just once. Approximately 5.9% of the sample lies in the top ten. The CDR3 sequence holds 15 residues, the cysteine and phenylalanine included. Just CDR3 DNA is preserved here, 45 bases in frame from base 1. For this chain, trimming is 1 base at the V end and 3 bases at the J end, and the number of junction bases without a gene match is 2. In the germline V gene (reference sequence), CDR1 corresponds to GTSNPN and CDR2 to SVGIG.

In this chain, TRBV30 is recombined with TRBJ1-5, with 11 bases matching TRBD1. The specimen sequenced was blood, either unsorted or a sorted T cell fraction (not recorded which). The TCR originated in a human donor who was either an allogeneic HSCT recipient or a stem cell or donor lymphocyte infusion donor (not recorded which). It is not recorded whose cells these are; they may come from a transplant donor. For the CDR3, the sequence is CAWSADRGPNQPQHF. The bases read TGTGCCTGGAGTGCGGACAGGGGGCCCAATCAGCCCCAGCATTTT.